Each of the 17 T cell receptor beta chains below was sequenced from the same sample in a study of cytomegalovirus exposure and HLA in healthy donors. Both 60 Vbeta primers and 13 Jbeta primers went into the PCR. TCRdb keeps only in-frame clones here, not all; method: immunoSEQ multiplex PCR. The table includes 200,000 or so clones, 65% to 85% detected once. Sequenced: PBMCs. The receptors here all came from a boy between 2 and 10 years old in good health and CMV-seronegative.

The chain has TRBV4-2 and TRBJ2-7; D remains unclear. Trimming removed 0 bases at V and 2 bases at J, with 11 bases between. CDR3 length equals 15 residues. Germline CDR1 and CDR2: LGHNA and YNFKEQ. The CDR3 reads CASSQDPRSAYEQYF. The CDR3 nucleotides read TGTGCCAGCAGCCAAGATCCCAGGTCCGCCTACGAGCAGTACTTC.

This chain joins TRBV6-6 and TRBJ1-5; no clear D gene. This CDR3 has 13 amino acids. Trimming left V 7 bases short and J 0 bases short, with 7 bases between. Germline V gene lookup returns CDR1 MNHNY and CDR2 SVGAGI (reference sequence). The CDR3 region is CASKTGSNQPQHF. Here the CDR3 DNA reads TGTGCCAGCAAAACGGGTAGCAATCAGCCCCAGCATTTT.

V is TRBV19 and J is TRBJ1-2; D gene ambiguous. CDR1 and CDR2 from the germline V gene are LNHDA and SQIVND (reference sequence). The length of the CDR3 is 12 residues. In nucleotides, the CDR3 is TGTGGCACGTGGAACAGTAACTATGGCTACACCTTC. The encoded protein is CGTWNSNYGYTF.

About this clone itself: Mismatch with germline at one junction end may stem from a read error. The chain combines TRBV7-7 with TRBJ2-5, with D possibly matching TRBD2 (5 bases). Germline CDR1 is SSHAT and CDR2 is FNYEAQ (reference sequence). The CDR3 is 13 residues long. CDR3 protein: CASSFTGMETQYF. As DNA, the CDR3 is TGTGCTAGCAGCTTTACGGGGATGGAGACCCAGTACTTC.

V is TRBV6-5 and J is TRBJ1-6, with a possible D match to TRBD1 (5 bases). The length of the CDR3 is 14 residues. The V gene's germline CDR1 is MNHEY and CDR2 SVGAGI. The V end was cut by 6 bases, the J end by 10 bases, with 16 bases between. CDR3 bases: TGTGCCAGCAGCGGGAGGGGAGTTCTATCACCCCTCCACTTT. Protein: CASSGRGVLSPLHF.

V gene TRBV4-1 combines with J gene TRBJ2-3; D gene ambiguous. The germline V gene has CDR1 MGHRA and CDR2 YSYEKL. With 4 bases removed from V and 1 base from J, the gap between germline ends came to 15 bases. The CDR3 contains 16 residues. The CDR3 DNA reads TGCGCCAGCAGCCGCCAGCCCGGGTCTGGCACAGATACGCAGTATTTT. This sequence encodes CASSRQPGSGTDTQYF.

V and J are TRBV5-1 and TRBJ1-2, with TRBD1 matching 7 bases. V lost 4 bases to trimming and J lost 6 bases; unmatched junction nucleotides: 9. CDR1 and CDR2 (germline): SGHRS, YFSETQ. The CDR3 extends over 14 amino acids. DNA of the CDR3: TGCGCCAGCAGCACCCTACAGGGGTTCGATGGCTACACCTTC. Residues: CASSTLQGFDGYTF.

The chain combines TRBV27 with TRBJ1-1; TRBD1 matches at 8 bases. The trim removed 6 bases at V and 1 base at J, leaving 4 bases unmatched. The CDR3 is made up of 14 amino acids. Looked up from germline, CDR1 is MNHEY and CDR2 is SMNVEV (reference sequence). The CDR3 DNA follows: TGTGCCAGCAGAGTTGGGACAGGGAACACTGAAGCTTTCTTT. It specifies CASRVGTGNTEAFF.

This clone has a handful of counts. CDR3 sequence (DNA): TGCGCCAGCAGCCCCGGATCCAGGGGCTCCTATAATTCACCCCTCCACTTT. This sequence encodes CASSPGSRGSYNSPLHF. The chain joins TRBV5-1 to TRBJ1-6; possible D gene TRBD1, 6 bases. This CDR3 has 17 residues. V gave up 4 bases and J gave up 0 bases, with 14 bases separating them. Germline V gene sequence: CDR1 SGHRS, CDR2 YFSETQ.

This CDR3 reads CASSYSTGGGNSPLHF. For the CDR3, the DNA is TGTGCCAGCAGTTACTCGACAGGGGGCGGGAATTCACCCCTCCACTTT. J is TRBJ1-6 and V is TRBV6-5; 10 bases are shared with TRBD1. This CDR3 contains 16 residues. CDR1 is MNHEY and CDR2 is SVGAGI in the germline V gene. J lost 7 bases, V lost 0 bases, and 3 bases had no gene match.

The sample holds one count of this clone. The V and J genes are TRBV19 and TRBJ2-3; 8 positions match TRBD1. In germline, CDR1 is LNHDA, CDR2 SQIVND (reference sequence). This CDR3 is built from 14 residues. V was pared by 4 bases and J by 2 bases, with 2 bases of the junction left unmatched. The CDR3 DNA sequence: TGTGCCAGTAGTAACAGGGGGGCCACAGATACGCAGTATTTT. Protein: CASSNRGATDTQYF.

The CDR3 nucleotides are TGTGCCAGCATCGGCGGGCCATGGAACACTGAAGCTTTCTTT. It codes for CASIGGPWNTEAFF. J is TRBJ1-1 and V is TRBV28, with D unclear. Germline CDR1 is MDHEN and CDR2 is SYDVKM. V was shortened by 7 bases and J by 1 base, with 13 bases between the two germline ends. The CDR3 extends over 14 amino acids.

This clone was found once. The chain uses TRBV7-2 and TRBJ2-7, with TRBD2 matching 10 bases. V lost 3 bases and J lost 4; bases outside the gene matches: 6. The CDR3 length is 15 residues. CDR1 and CDR2 from the germline V gene are SGHTA and FQGNSA. As DNA, the CDR3 is TGTGCCAGCAGCTTGGATAGCGGGGGGACATACGAGCAGTACTTC. Translated: CASSLDSGGTYEQYF.

As concerns this clone: Other DNA sequences in this sample translate to the same CDR3. V is TRBV7-3 and J is TRBJ2-2, with D perhaps matching TRBD1 (5 bases). Trimming took off 4 bases at V and 3 bases at J, with 9 bases between the two ends. The CDR3 sequence is 14 residues long. The V gene's germline CDR1 is SGHTA and CDR2 FQGTGA. The CDR3 DNA reads as TGTGCCAGCAGCTCGTCCAGGGACACCGGGGAGCTGTTTTTT. It encodes CASSSSRDTGELFF.

The CDR3 sequence is CASNLNGELFF. The CDR3 DNA reads TGCGCCAGCAACCTAAACGGGGAGCTGTTTTTT. V gene TRBV5-1 combines with J gene TRBJ2-2, with D unresolved. The V gene's germline CDR1 is SGHRS and CDR2 YFSETQ. The CDR3 totals 11 residues. The germline V and J ends were trimmed by 6 bases and 7 bases, with 7 bases remaining between them.

This chain uses TRBV21-1 with TRBJ2-4; TRBD2 is the table's D call, not checked against the DNA. TRBV21-1 is reported as a pseudogene. The CDR3 has 15 amino acids. CDR3 DNA sequence: TGTGCCAGCAGCAAGTACTCCAGTTCGGGAAACATTCAGTACTTC. Translated, it gives CASSKYSSSGNIQYF.

The chain has TRBV7-6 and TRBJ2-1; 8 nucleotides line up with TRBD2. Germline-derived CDR1 and CDR2 are SGHVS and FNYEAQ. With V trimmed by 0 bases and J by 7 bases, 11 bases remained unmatched. The CDR3 totals 17 residues. DNA of the CDR3: TGTGCCAGCAGCTTAGCCCCCGGAAGCGGGGGTTGGAATGAGCAGTTCTTC. Protein sequence: CASSLAPGSGGWNEQFF.